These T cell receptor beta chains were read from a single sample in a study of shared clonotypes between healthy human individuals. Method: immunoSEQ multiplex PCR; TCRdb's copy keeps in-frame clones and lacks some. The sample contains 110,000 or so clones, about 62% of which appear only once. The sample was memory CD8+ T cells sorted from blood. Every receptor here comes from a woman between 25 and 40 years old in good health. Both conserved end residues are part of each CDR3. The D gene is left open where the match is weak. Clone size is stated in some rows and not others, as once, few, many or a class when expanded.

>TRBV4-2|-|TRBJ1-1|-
CASSQGQNTEAFF
TGTGCCAGCAGCCAGGGACAGAACACTGAAGCTTTCTTT
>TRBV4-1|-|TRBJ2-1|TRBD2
CASSPLAGSSYNEQFF
TGCGCCAGCAGCCCACTAGCGGGAAGCTCCTACAATGAGCAGTTCTTC
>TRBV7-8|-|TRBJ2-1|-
CASSSGRRVEQFF
TGTGCCAGCAGCTCAGGTCGTCGGGTTGAGCAGTTCTTC
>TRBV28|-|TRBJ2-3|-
CASSPTPTTDTQYF
TGTGCCAGCAGTCCCACCCCGACGACAGATACGCAGTATTTT
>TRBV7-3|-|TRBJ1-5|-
CASSPSPRDNGNQPQHF
TGTGCCAGCAGCCCTTCTCCCCGGGACAACGGGAATCAGCCCCAGCATTTT
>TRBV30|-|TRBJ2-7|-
CAWSVRSNSYEQYF
TGTGCCTGGAGTGTAAGGTCTAACTCCTACGAGCAGTACTTC
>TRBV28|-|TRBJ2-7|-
CASSFIPGDSYEQYF
TGTGCCAGCAGTTTTATTCCCGGGGATAGCTACGAGCAGTACTTC
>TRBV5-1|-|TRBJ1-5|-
CASSLRGAEGQPQHF
TGCGCCAGCAGCTTGCGGGGGGCCGAGGGTCAGCCCCAGCATTTT
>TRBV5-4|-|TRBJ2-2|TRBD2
CASSRTSGRSGVAGELFF
TGTGCCAGCAGCCGCACTAGCGGGAGGTCTGGTGTCGCCGGGGAGCTGTTTTTT
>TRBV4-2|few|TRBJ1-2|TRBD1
CASSHSQGAGGYTF
TGTGCCAGCAGCCATTCCCAGGGGGCGGGTGGCTACACCTTC
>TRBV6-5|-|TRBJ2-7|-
CASSYSGQGGHEQYF
TGTGCCAGCAGTTACTCGGGGCAGGGGGGCCACGAGCAGTACTTC
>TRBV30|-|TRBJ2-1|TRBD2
CAWSVGSGSNEQFF
TGTGCCTGGAGTGTCGGTAGCGGGAGTAATGAGCAGTTCTTC